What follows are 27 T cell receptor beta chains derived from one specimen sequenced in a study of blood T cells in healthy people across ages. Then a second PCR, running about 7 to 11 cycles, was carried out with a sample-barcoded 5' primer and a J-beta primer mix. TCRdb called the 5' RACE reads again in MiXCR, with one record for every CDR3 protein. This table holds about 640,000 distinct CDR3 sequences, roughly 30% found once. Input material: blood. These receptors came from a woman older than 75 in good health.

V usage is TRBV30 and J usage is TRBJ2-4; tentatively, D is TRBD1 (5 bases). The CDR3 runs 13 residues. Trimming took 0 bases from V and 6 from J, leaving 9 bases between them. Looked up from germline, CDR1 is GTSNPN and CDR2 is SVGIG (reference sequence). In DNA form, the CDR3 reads TGTGCCTGGAGTGTAAAGGGGCCAAACATTCAGTACTTC. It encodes CAWSVKGPNIQYF.

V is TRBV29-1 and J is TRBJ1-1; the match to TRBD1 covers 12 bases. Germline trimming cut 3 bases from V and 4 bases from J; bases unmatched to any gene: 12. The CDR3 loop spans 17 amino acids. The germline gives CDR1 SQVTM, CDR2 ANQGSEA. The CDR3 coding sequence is TGCAGCGTTGAGTACCCGGGACAGGGGGCGCGGTCCACTGAAGCTTTCTTT. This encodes CSVEYPGQGARSTEAFF.

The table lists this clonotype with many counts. The CDR3 coding sequence is TGTGCCAGCAGTTACTCACCAGGGGTTGACTATGGCTACACCTTC. This gives the protein CASSYSPGVDYGYTF. V gene TRBV6-6 combines with J gene TRBJ1-2; perhaps TRBD1 as D (6 bases). V lost 0 bases and J lost 3, with 11 bases in between. Germline assignment: CDR1 MNHNY and CDR2 SVGAGI (reference sequence). The CDR3 has 15 amino acids.

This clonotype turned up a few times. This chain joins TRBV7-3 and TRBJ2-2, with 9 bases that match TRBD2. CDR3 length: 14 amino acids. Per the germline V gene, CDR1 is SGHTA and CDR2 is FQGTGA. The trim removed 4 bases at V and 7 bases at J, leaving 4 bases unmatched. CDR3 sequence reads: CASSSGSGSGELFF. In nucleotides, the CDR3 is TGTGCCAGCAGCTCGGGTAGCGGGAGCGGGGAGCTGTTTTTT. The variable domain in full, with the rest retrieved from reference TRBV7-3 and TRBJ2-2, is GAGVSQTPSNKVTEKGKYVELRCDPISGHTALYWYRQSLGQGPEFLIYFQGTGAADDSGLPNDRFFAVRPEGSVSTLKIQRTERGDSAVYLCASSSGSGSGELFFGEGSRLTVL.

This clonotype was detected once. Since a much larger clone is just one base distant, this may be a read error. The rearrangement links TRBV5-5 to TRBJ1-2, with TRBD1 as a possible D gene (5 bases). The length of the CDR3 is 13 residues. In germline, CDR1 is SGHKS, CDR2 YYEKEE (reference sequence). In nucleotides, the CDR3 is TGTGACAGCAGCTCGGGGCCCTACGGAGGCTACACCTTC. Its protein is CDSSSGPYGGYTF.

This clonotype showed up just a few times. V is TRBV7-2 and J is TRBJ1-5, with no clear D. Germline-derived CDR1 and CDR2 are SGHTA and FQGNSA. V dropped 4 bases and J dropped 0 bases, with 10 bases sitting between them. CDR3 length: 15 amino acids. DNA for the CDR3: TGTGCCAGCAGCTCACGGGTGTATAGCAATCAGCCCCAGCATTTT. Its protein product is CASSSRVYSNQPQHF.

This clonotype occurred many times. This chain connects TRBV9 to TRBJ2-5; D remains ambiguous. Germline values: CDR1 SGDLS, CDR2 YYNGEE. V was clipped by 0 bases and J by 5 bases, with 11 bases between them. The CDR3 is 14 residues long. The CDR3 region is CASSVGPGWETQYF. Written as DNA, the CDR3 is TGTGCCAGCAGCGTAGGGCCGGGTTGGGAGACCCAGTACTTC.

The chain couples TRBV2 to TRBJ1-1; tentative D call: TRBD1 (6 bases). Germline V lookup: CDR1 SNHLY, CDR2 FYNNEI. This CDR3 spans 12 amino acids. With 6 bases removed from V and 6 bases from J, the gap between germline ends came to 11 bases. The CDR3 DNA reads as TGTGCCAGCAGCCACAGGGAATCTGAAGCTTTCTTT. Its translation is CASSHRESEAFF.

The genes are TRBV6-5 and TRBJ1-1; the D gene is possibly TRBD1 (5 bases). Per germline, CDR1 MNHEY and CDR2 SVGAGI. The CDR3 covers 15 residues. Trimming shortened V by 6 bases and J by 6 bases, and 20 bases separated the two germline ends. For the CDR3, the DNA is TGTGCCAGCAGGAAAATGGGACCTTTAGGGGCTGAAGCTTTCTTT. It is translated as CASRKMGPLGAEAFF.

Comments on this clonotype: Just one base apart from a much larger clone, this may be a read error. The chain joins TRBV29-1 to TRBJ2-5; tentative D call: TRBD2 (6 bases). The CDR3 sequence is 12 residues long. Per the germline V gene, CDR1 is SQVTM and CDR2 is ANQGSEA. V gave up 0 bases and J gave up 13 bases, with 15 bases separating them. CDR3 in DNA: TGCAGCGTTGAAGATCGCGGGGATAGCAGGTACTTC. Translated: CSVEDRGDSRYF.

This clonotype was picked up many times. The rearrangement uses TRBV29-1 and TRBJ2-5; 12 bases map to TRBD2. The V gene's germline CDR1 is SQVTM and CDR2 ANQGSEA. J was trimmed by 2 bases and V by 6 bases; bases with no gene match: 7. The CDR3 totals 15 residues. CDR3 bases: TGCAGCGTCACGAACCTAGCGGGGGGGCAAGAGACCCAGTACTTC. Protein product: CSVTNLAGGQETQYF. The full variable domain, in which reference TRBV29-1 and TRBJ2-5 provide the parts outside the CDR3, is SAVISQKPSRDICQRGTSLTIQCQVDSQVTMMFWYRQQPGQSLTLIATANQGSEATYESGFVIDKFPISRPNLTFSTLTVSNMSPEDSSIYLCSVTNLAGGQETQYFGPGTRLLVL.

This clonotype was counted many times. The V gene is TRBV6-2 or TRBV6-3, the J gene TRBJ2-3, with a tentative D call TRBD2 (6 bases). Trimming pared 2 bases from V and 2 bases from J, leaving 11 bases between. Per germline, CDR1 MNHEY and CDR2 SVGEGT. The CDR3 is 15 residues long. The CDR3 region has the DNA TGTGCCAGCAGTTACAGGCGGGGCCTCACAGATACGCAGTATTTT. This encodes CASSYRRGLTDTQYF.

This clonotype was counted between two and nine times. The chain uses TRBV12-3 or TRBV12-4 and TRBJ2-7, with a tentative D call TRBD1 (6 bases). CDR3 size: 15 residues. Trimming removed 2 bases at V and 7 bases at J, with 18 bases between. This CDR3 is CASSLSTGSYNEQYF. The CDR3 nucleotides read TGTGCCAGCAGTTTATCTACAGGGAGTTACAATGAGCAGTACTTC.

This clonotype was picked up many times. The CDR3 here is CASSSGQDNQPQHF. The CDR3 bases are TGTGCCAGCAGCTCCGGACAGGACAATCAGCCCCAGCATTTT. This rearrangement joins TRBV7-2 to TRBJ1-5, with TRBD1 matching over 7 bases. The CDR3 extends over 14 amino acids. Losses at the gene ends were 4 bases for V and 3 bases for J; bases not matched to a gene: 3. In germline, CDR1 is SGHTA, CDR2 FQGNSA.

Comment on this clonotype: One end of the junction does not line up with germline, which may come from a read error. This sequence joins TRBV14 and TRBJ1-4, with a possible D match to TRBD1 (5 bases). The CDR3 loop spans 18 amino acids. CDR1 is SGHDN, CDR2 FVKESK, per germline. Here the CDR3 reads CASSPSRAGNLTNEKLYF. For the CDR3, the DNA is TGTGCCAGCAGCCCCTCACGGGCAGGGAACTTAACTAATGAAAAACTGTATTTT. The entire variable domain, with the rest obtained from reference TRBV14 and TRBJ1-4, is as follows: EAGVTQFPSHSVIEKGQTVTLRCDPISGHDNLYWYRRVMGKEIKFLLHFVKESKQDESGMPNNRFLAERTGGTYSTLKVQPAELEDSGVYFCASSPSRAGNLTNEKLYFGSGTQLSVL.

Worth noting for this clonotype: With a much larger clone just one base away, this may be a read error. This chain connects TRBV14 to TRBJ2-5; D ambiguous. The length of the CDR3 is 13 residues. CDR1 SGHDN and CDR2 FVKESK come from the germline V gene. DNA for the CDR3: TGTGCCAGCAGCCAAGAATTGAGAGAGACCCGGTACTTC. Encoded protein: CASSQELRETRYF.

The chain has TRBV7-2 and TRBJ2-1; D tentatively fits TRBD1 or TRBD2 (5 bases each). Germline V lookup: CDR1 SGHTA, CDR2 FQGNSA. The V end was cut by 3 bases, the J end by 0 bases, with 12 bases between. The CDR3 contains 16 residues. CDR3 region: CASSLLRGVSYNEQFF. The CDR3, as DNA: TGTGCCAGCAGCTTGCTCCGGGGCGTCTCCTACAATGAGCAGTTCTTC.

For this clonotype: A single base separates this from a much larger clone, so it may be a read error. CDR3 DNA sequence: TGTGCCAGCAGCTTGAGACTCCCCACTGATACGCAGTATTTT. Protein sequence: CASSLRLPTDTQYF. V gene TRBV5-6 combines with J gene TRBJ2-3; D uncertain. This CDR3 spans 14 amino acids. V was trimmed by 1 base and J by 6 bases, leaving 12 bases between them. In germline, CDR1 is SGHDT, CDR2 YYEEEE.

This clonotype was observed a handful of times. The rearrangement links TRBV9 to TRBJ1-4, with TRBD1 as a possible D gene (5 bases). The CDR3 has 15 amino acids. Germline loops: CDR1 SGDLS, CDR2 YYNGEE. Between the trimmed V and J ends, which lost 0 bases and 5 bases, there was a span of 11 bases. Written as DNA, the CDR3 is TGTGCCAGCAGCGTAGCTGAGGGGTGGAATGAAAAACTGTTTTTT. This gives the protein CASSVAEGWNEKLFF.

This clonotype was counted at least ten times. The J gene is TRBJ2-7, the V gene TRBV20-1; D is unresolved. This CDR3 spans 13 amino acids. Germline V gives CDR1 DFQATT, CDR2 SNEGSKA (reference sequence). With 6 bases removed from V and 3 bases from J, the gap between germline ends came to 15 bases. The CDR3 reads CSALPSANYEQYF. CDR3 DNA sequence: TGCAGTGCCCTCCCTTCAGCGAACTACGAGCAGTACTTC.

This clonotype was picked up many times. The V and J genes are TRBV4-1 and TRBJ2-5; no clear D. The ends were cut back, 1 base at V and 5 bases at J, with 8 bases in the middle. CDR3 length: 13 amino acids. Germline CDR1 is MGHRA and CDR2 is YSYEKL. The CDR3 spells CASSQGRRETQYF. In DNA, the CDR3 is TGCGCCAGCAGCCAAGGTAGAAGGGAGACCCAGTACTTC.

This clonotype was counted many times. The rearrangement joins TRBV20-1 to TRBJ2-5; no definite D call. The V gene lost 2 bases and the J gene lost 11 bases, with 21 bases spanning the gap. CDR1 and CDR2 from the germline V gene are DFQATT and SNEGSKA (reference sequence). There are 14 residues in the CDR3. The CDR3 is CSARPGHRGNEQYF. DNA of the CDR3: TGCAGTGCTAGACCGGGCCATAGAGGCAATGAGCAGTACTTC.

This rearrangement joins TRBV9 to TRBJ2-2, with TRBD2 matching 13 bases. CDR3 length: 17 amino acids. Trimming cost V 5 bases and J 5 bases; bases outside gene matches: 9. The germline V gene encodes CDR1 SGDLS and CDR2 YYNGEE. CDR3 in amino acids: CASRGLAGPKQTGELFF. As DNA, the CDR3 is TGTGCCAGCAGGGGACTAGCGGGGCCAAAACAGACCGGGGAGCTGTTTTTT.

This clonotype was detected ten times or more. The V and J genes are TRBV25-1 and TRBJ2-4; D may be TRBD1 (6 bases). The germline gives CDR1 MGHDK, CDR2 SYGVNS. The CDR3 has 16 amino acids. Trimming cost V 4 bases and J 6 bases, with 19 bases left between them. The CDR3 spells CASSATQGDRRNIQYF. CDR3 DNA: TGTGCCAGCAGTGCAACACAGGGAGATCGGAGAAACATTCAGTACTTC.

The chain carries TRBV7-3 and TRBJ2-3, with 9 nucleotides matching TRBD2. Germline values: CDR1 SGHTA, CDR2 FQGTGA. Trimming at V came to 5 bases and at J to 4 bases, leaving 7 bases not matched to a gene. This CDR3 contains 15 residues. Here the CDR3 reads CASSLQSGRSDTQYF. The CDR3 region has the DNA TGTGCCAGCAGCCTCCAAAGCGGGAGGTCAGATACGCAGTATTTT. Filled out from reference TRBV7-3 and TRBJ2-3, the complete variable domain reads GAGVSQTPSNKVTEKGKYVELRCDPISGHTALYWYRQSLGQGPEFLIYFQGTGAADDSGLPNDRFFAVRPEGSVSTLKIQRTERGDSAVYLCASSLQSGRSDTQYFGPGTRLTVL.

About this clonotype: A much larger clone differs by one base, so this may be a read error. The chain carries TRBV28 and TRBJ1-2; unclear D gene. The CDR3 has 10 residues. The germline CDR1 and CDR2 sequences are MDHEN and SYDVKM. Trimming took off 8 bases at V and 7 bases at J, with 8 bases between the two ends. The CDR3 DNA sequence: TGTGCCAGCGGATTCTGTGGCTACACCTTC. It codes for CASGFCGYTF.

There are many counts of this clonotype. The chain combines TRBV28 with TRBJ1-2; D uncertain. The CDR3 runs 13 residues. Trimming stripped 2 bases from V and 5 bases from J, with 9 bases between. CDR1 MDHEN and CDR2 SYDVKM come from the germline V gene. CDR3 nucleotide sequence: TGTGCCAGCAGTTTAAGCCCCCCTTATGGCTACACCTTC. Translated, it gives CASSLSPPYGYTF.